Below, one T cell receptor beta chain is given with its context. As yet, its antigen is unknown. This sample was taken from a study of cytomegalovirus exposure and HLA in healthy donors. Study-wide points: Available immune exposure information was restricted to CMV serostatus only. There were some 150 TCR beta chains listed as cytomegalovirus-associated.

From germline, CDR1 is MGHRA and CDR2 YSYEKL. The CDR3 is made up of 16 amino acids. V shed 4 bases and J 0 bases; nucleotides not matched to a gene: 7. It was with 60 Vbeta and 13 Jbeta primers that the PCR ran. TCRdb keeps only in-frame clones here, not all; method: immunoSEQ multiplex PCR. The data show approximately 85,000 clones, with more than 55% seen just once and 5% to 6.5% held by the top ten. This chain joins TRBV4-1 and TRBJ2-3, with 7 nucleotides matching TRBD2. This receptor was identified in a woman in her 30s in good health and CMV-seropositive. The source material was PBMCs. CDR3 coding DNA: TGCGCCAGCAGCCCGGGGACTATCCCTAGCACAGATACGCAGTATTTT. Translation: CASSPGTIPSTDTQYF.